The 4 T cell receptor beta chains given below trace back to one sample, sequenced in a study of CD8+ T cells in alopecia areata. Regarding treatment: oral pan-JAK inhibitor, 5-10 mg twice daily. Following extraction, RNA underwent reverse transcription to cDNA, which served as the sequencing template. Method: immunoSEQ multiplex PCR; TCRdb's copy keeps in-frame clones and lacks some. The top ten clones hold roughly 0.5% of a sample with about 120,000 clones, 53% of them seen once. The sample was CD4+ T cells sorted from blood, taken at week 4, from a patient treated with tofacitinib. Every receptor here comes from a human donor with alopecia areata.

In DNA, the CDR3 is TGCAGCGTTGTGGGGACAGGGTGGGGCTACACCTTC. Protein product: CSVVGTGWGYTF. V usage is TRBV29-1 and J usage is TRBJ1-2; 9 positions agree with TRBD1. The CDR3 consists of 12 residues. The germline V gene has CDR1 SQVTM and CDR2 ANQGSEA. V shed 4 bases and J 8 bases; nucleotides not matched to a gene: 5.

The rearrangement uses TRBV6-1 and TRBJ1-4; 9 nucleotides align to TRBD1. V dropped 4 bases and J dropped 5; count of bases not matched to a gene: 5. This CDR3 is 15 amino acids long. Looked up from germline, CDR1 is MNHNS and CDR2 is SASEGT. The CDR3 spells CASSAPGTGNEKLFF. CDR3 bases: TGTGCCAGCAGTGCCCCCGGGACAGGGAATGAAAAACTGTTTTTT.

CDR3 sequence: CASVHGSTNEQFF. CDR3 nucleotides: TGTGCCAGCGTGCATGGGTCAACCAATGAGCAGTTCTTC. This chain uses TRBV5-6 with TRBJ2-1; no clear D gene. V dropped 7 bases and J dropped 6 bases, with 14 bases sitting between them. The germline V gene encodes CDR1 SGHDT and CDR2 YYEEEE. CDR3 size: 13 residues.

This clone has a handful of counts. CDR3 in amino acids: CASSLTGAKNIQYF. In nucleotides, the CDR3 is TGTGCCAGCAGTTTGACAGGGGCCAAAAACATTCAGTACTTC. The chain couples TRBV6-6 to TRBJ2-4, with 7 bases matching TRBD1. The CDR3 totals 14 residues. Per the germline V gene, CDR1 is MNHNY and CDR2 is SVGAGI (reference sequence). V dropped 4 bases and J dropped 1; count of bases not matched to a gene: 1.